The clone carrying this T cell receptor (beta chain) was found a few times. Its antigen is unknown. Generation of TCR beta libraries employed quantitative 5'-RACE incorporating molecular barcodes. TCRdb used MiXCR to reprocess the 5' RACE reads, holding one entry per CDR3 protein. Counted here are some 300,000 distinct CDR3 sequences, 20% to 25% occurring once; the ten biggest clones make up 3% to 4%. This sample stems from a study of CD8 T cells in ankylosing spondylitis. Overall study findings and caveats: A TCR beta motif made of eight highly homologous variants seemed typical of ankylosing spondylitis blood. Matched ankylosing spondylitis synovial fluid reportedly contained a significantly enriched population of disease-linked clones.

CDR1 and CDR2 from the germline V gene are LNHDA and SQIVND (reference sequence). V dropped 4 bases and J dropped 4 bases, with 13 bases sitting between them. This CDR3 region has 14 residues. The clonotype comes from a female donor with ankylosing spondylitis or in good health (not recorded which). This chain uses TRBV19 with TRBJ1-1; D remains unclear. The material sequenced was blood, either unsorted or a sorted T cell fraction (not recorded which). CDR3 amino acids: CASSKKPGGTEAFF. The DNA for the CDR3 is TGTGCCAGTAGTAAGAAACCCGGCGGCACTGAAGCTTTCTTT.